The sequence of this T cell receptor (beta chain) was determined in a study of radiotherapy plus CTLA-4 blockade in lung cancer. CTLA-4 blockade using ipilimumab, together with focal radiation, was received by patients with chemo-refractory metastatic non-small-cell lung cancer. In regard to this clone: Its antigen is currently unknown.

Deletions cut 5 bases from V and 0 bases from J, with 8 bases between. The CDR3 has 13 residues. CDR1 and CDR2 from the germline V gene are MNHEY and SMNVEV (reference sequence). Libraries were prepared by immunoSEQ multiplex PCR; TCRdb keeps only in-frame clonotypes and omits some of them. The table includes tens of thousands of clones, 70% to 90% detected once. Study-level points and caveats: Reported findings show early blood T cell clone dynamics, with interferon-beta, best predicted response. Following radiotherapy plus ipilimumab, tumor-derived TCR clones expanded in the blood.

The sequencing here drew on peripheral blood, taken from a patient treated with radiotherapy plus ipilimumab. This sequence was found in a human donor with non-small cell lung cancer who had stable disease on radiotherapy plus ipilimumab. V is TRBV27 and J is TRBJ2-7, with D perhaps matching TRBD1 or TRBD2 (5 bases each). The CDR3 spells CASSTGASYEQYF. The CDR3 DNA is TGTGCCAGCAGTACCGGGGCCTCCTACGAGCAGTACTTC.